Listed below are T cell receptor beta chains from one sample, sequenced in a study of T cell clonotyping in hematopoietic cell transplantation. The table came from immunoSEQ multiplex PCR; TCRdb's copy has only in-frame clones and leaves some out. The data contain 12,000 to 15,000 clones, roughly 94% of them singletons. Source: PBMCs, taken 30 days after allogeneic stem cell transplant. The receptors were gathered from a male patient in his sixties or seventies who had an allogeneic stem cell transplant from an unrelated donor, so the T cells may come from the graft donor. Some clones in this sample may be carry-over from other donors' samples. CDR3s include the opening cysteine and the closing phenylalanine or tryptophan. Each record gives: V gene, J gene, clone size, CDR3 protein. For some rows the clone size is stated as once, few or many, or as a class when expanded; others skip it.

TRBV28,TRBJ2-7,-,CASNGLAHEQYF
TRBV18,TRBJ1-1,-,CASSPQGTGTEAFF
TRBV7-8,TRBJ1-1,-,CASRKMAGGNTEAFF
TRBV29-1,TRBJ1-2,-,CSVELVNYGYTF
TRBV19,TRBJ1-4,-,CASSSDRGQDGEKLFF
TRBV6-1,TRBJ1-2,-,CATVSDGSNYGYTF
TRBV19,TRBJ2-7,-,CASSLQNSYEQYF
TRBV4-3,TRBJ1-4,-,CASSQSGNNEKLFF
TRBV11-3,TRBJ2-2,-,CASSPDTYTGELFF
TRBV30,TRBJ2-3,-,CAWSASADTQYF
TRBV7-2,TRBJ1-2,-,CASSSGTEARGYTF
TRBV9,TRBJ1-2,-,CASSVRTDNYGYTF
TRBV29-1,TRBJ2-3,-,CSVEDRYRGKADTQYF
TRBV7-9,TRBJ2-1,-,CASSSLFYGGSNNEQFF
TRBV7-9,TRBJ1-2,-,CASSPRPGVNYGYTF
TRBV4-1,TRBJ1-4,-,CASSQAQVGTGLNEKLFF
TRBV6-5,TRBJ1-3,-,CASRLSRATGNTIYF
TRBV13,TRBJ2-3,-,CASGVRAFTDTQYF
TRBV5-1,TRBJ2-5,-,CASSSGSPIPETQYF
TRBV5-1,TRBJ2-5,-,CASSLVVAGYQETQYF
TRBV27,TRBJ2-1,-,CASSLWGRGSYNEQFF
TRBV19,TRBJ1-5,-,CASSISESNQPQHF
TRBV6-1,TRBJ1-5,-,CASSGRIGIGNQPQHF
TRBV13,TRBJ2-3,-,CASSYRPQLAGGTDTQYF
TRBV18,TRBJ1-2,-,CASSPSSGTENYGYTF
TRBV7-9,TRBJ1-2,-,CASSLTVYGYTF
TRBV5-1,TRBJ1-1,-,CASSPVPGDTEAFF
TRBV30,TRBJ1-1,-,CAWKGTWGTEAFF
TRBV7-2,TRBJ1-4,-,CASTGLTNEKLFF
TRBV25-1,TRBJ2-1,few,CASTPVYSNNEQFF
TRBV25-1,TRBJ2-7,once,CASSDPHGQAYEQYF
TRBV11-2,TRBJ1-6,-,CASNVDRGTLHF
TRBV11-2,TRBJ1-1,-,CASSETTGGANTEAFF
TRBV11-2,TRBJ1-1,-,CASSLDGRRSGHLNTEAFF
TRBV30,TRBJ1-1,-,CAWARYGIFGGLNTEAFF
TRBV25-1,TRBJ1-1,-,CASSEFGTPNTEAFF
TRBV5-4,TRBJ2-7,-,CASSLAGTGPYEQYF
TRBV4-3,TRBJ2-2,-,CASSQDSGRRGTGELFF
TRBV6-5,TRBJ2-7,once,CASSYGGGSYEQYF
TRBV5-1,TRBJ1-6,-,CASSGGEGSYNSPLHF
TRBV23-1,TRBJ1-1,-,CASRRPGGRAEAFF
TRBV29-1,TRBJ2-5,once,CSVPTGLETQYF